These 20 T cell receptor beta chains were all obtained from the same sample, sequenced in a study of beta chain features in type 1 diabetes. Points from the study as a whole: In all four CD4+ subsets, TCRB CDR3 length was significantly, moderately reduced in type 1 diabetes.

No antigen has been assigned to these receptors. Sequencing targeted expressed TCRB transcripts, as all isolated RNA had been reverse transcribed. Data came from immunoSEQ multiplex PCR; TCRdb stores just in-frame clones and leaves some out. The table lists approximately 150,000 clones, roughly 63% of them singletons, with around 0.096% in the top ten. The sample taken for sequencing was naive CD4+ T cells from blood. All receptors derive from a man in his thirties or forties with type 1 diabetes.

The rearrangement joins TRBV27 to TRBJ2-7; no definite D call. V shed 3 bases and J shed 1 base, with 7 bases lying between them. Germline V gene sequence: CDR1 MNHEY, CDR2 SMNVEV (reference sequence). The CDR3 contains 13 residues. The CDR3 region has the DNA TGTGCCAGCAGTTTCCGGCCGTCCTACGAGCAGTACTTC. Encoded protein: CASSFRPSYEQYF.

The chain recombines TRBV7-9 with TRBJ1-2, with D perhaps TRBD1 (6 bases). V shed 5 bases and J shed 4 bases, with 14 bases lying between them. CDR3 length equals 14 residues. Germline loops: CDR1 SEHNR, CDR2 FQNEAQ (reference sequence). CDR3 in DNA: TGTGCCAGCAGCCTTCAGACAGGAACCTATGGCTACACCTTC. Amino acid sequence: CASSLQTGTYGYTF.

This rearrangement joins TRBV4-1 to TRBJ2-5, with a possible D match to TRBD1 (6 bases). V was cut by 2 bases and J by 4 bases, with 14 bases left in between. This CDR3 contains 15 residues. Germline V gene sequence: CDR1 MGHRA, CDR2 YSYEKL. CDR3 protein: CASSQFFQGTETQYF. The CDR3 nucleotides are TGCGCCAGCAGCCAATTTTTCCAGGGGACAGAGACCCAGTACTTC.

This clone was counted a few times. The V gene is TRBV13, the J gene TRBJ2-5; D may be TRBD1 or TRBD2 (6 bases each). The germline CDR1 and CDR2 sequences are PRHDT and FYEKMQ (reference sequence). V shed 0 bases and J shed 1 base, with 9 bases lying between them. The CDR3 sequence is 15 residues long. The CDR3 here is CASSLGGGTQETQYF. The CDR3 coding sequence is TGTGCCAGCAGCTTAGGCGGGGGCACCCAAGAGACCCAGTACTTC.

In its sample, this clone was seen a few times. The chain links TRBV10-3 to TRBJ1-1, with unresolved D. The CDR3 consists of 12 residues. CDR1 is ENHRY and CDR2 is SYGVKD in the germline V gene. Trimming stripped 5 bases from V and 3 bases from J, with 7 bases between. CDR3: CAISFTDTEAFF. CDR3 nucleotide sequence: TGTGCCATCAGTTTTACCGACACTGAAGCTTTCTTT.

The V and J genes are TRBV10-2 and TRBJ2-3; 8 nucleotides align to TRBD2. The germline CDR1 and CDR2 sequences are WSHSY and SAAADI. CDR3 length: 16 residues. Unmatched junction bases numbered 9, after V lost 5 bases and J lost 2 bases. In nucleotides, the CDR3 is TGCGCCAGCAGTTCCCCTGGCGGGGGGCTCACAGATACGCAGTATTTT. This gives the protein CASSSPGGGLTDTQYF.

The sample holds a few counts of this clone. This chain's CDR3 is CASTLGPAGGYEQYF. DNA for the CDR3: TGTGCCAGCACCCTCGGCCCAGCGGGGGGTTACGAGCAGTACTTC. The chain has TRBV27 and TRBJ2-7; 9 positions agree with TRBD2. Trimming cost V 7 bases and J 4 bases; bases outside gene matches: 11. The CDR3 contains 15 residues. Germline loops: CDR1 MNHEY, CDR2 SMNVEV (reference sequence).

V gene TRBV9 combines with J gene TRBJ2-5, with D perhaps TRBD2 (5 bases). The germline V gene encodes CDR1 SGDLS and CDR2 YYNGEE. The length of the CDR3 is 15 residues. V was cut by 1 base and J by 0 bases, with 10 bases left in between. The CDR3 protein is CASSVFPGNQETQYF. In DNA form, the CDR3 reads TGTGCCAGCAGCGTATTCCCGGGGAACCAAGAGACCCAGTACTTC. Based on the CDR3 plus reference TRBV9 and TRBJ2-5, the full variable domain is DSGVTQTPKHLITATGQRVTLRCSPRSGDLSVYWYQQSLDQGLQFLIQYYNGEERAKGNILERFSAQQFPDLHSELNLSSLELGDSALYFCASSVFPGNQETQYFGPGTRLLVL.

The genes are TRBV28 and TRBJ2-5; D unresolved. V was clipped by 3 bases and J by 9 bases, with 11 bases between them. The length of the CDR3 is 12 residues. Germline loops: CDR1 MDHEN, CDR2 SYDVKM. The CDR3 bases are TGTGCCAGCAGTTTGAGGTCCCGTTCCCAGTACTTC. Amino acid sequence: CASSLRSRSQYF. Drawing the rest from reference TRBV28 and TRBJ2-5, the complete variable domain is DVKVTQSSRYLVKRTGEKVFLECVQDMDHENMFWYRQDPGLGLRLIYFSYDVKMKEKGDIPEGYSVSREKKERFSLILESASTNQTSMYLCASSLRSRSQYFGPGTRLLVL.

The CDR3 region has the DNA TGCAGCGTTGAAGGACAGGGCCTAAGCGGTGACACCTTC. Translating it yields CSVEGQGLSGDTF. V gene TRBV29-1 combines with J gene TRBJ1-2; 7 bases agree with TRBD1. V was pared by 1 base and J by 12 bases, with 11 bases of the junction left unmatched. Germline V gene lookup returns CDR1 SQVTM and CDR2 ANQGSEA. The CDR3 has 13 amino acids.

The table lists this clone with a few counts. The CDR3 DNA sequence: TGCAGTGCTAGTCGTCGGGATGAGCAGTTCTTC. Protein product: CSASRRDEQFF. The chain recombines TRBV20-1 with TRBJ2-1; no clear D gene. The CDR3 loop spans 11 amino acids. Trimming left V 3 bases short and J 8 bases short, with 8 bases between. Germline-derived CDR1 and CDR2 are DFQATT and SNEGSKA (reference sequence).

This chain joins TRBV4-3 and TRBJ1-6; no clear D. This CDR3 comprises 20 residues. The V gene's germline CDR1 is LGHNA and CDR2 YSLEER. V was shortened by 0 bases and J by 7 bases, with 25 bases between the two germline ends. The CDR3, as DNA: TGCGCCAGCAGCCAAGAGGGTCGTCCCGTGCCCGAAATGGAAAATTCACCCCTCCACTTT. Translated: CASSQEGRPVPEMENSPLHF.

The chain employs TRBV7-7 and TRBJ2-1; D is undetermined. This CDR3 has 16 residues. Trimming removed 1 base at V and 0 bases at J, with 10 bases between. Germline CDR1 and CDR2: SSHAT and FNYEAQ (reference sequence). The CDR3 loop is CASSLDRWDSYNEQFF. DNA of the CDR3: TGTGCCAGCAGCTTAGACCGCTGGGACTCCTACAATGAGCAGTTCTTC.

The gene calls are TRBV30 and TRBJ1-3; D uncertain. The germline gives CDR1 GTSNPN, CDR2 SVGIG (reference sequence). The CDR3 spans 13 residues. Trimming cost V 1 base and J 8 bases, with 12 bases left between them. This CDR3 is CAWSALDGDTIYF. The DNA for the CDR3 is TGTGCCTGGAGTGCGTTGGACGGGGACACCATATATTTT.

This clone was observed a handful of times. The chain joins TRBV4-1 to TRBJ2-5, with TRBD1 identical over 8 bases. Germline CDR1 and CDR2: MGHRA and YSYEKL. There are 16 residues in the CDR3. The V gene end was trimmed by 1 base and the J gene end by 5 bases; junction bases not matched to a gene: 9. CDR3 nucleotides: TGCGCCAGCAGCCAAGGAGAGACAGGGGTCTCGGAGACCCAGTACTTC. Its translation is CASSQGETGVSETQYF.

This clone was seen a few times. The chain joins TRBV15 to TRBJ1-2; D not resolved. Trimming removed 0 bases at V and 1 base at J, with 6 bases between. CDR3 length: 14 amino acids. CDR1 is LNHNV and CDR2 is YYDKDF in the germline V gene (reference sequence). The CDR3 bases are TGTGCCACCAGCAGAGAGGGATTTAACTATGGCTACACCTTC. Translated: CATSREGFNYGYTF.

The rearrangement joins TRBV29-1 to TRBJ2-7, with D perhaps matching TRBD1 (6 bases). Germline V gene data show CDR1 as SQVTM and CDR2 as ANQGSEA. This CDR3 region has 13 residues. The V end was cut by 5 bases, the J end by 5 bases, with 16 bases between. The CDR3 DNA reads TGCAGCGTTTGGGGCCAGGGGCACAACGAGCAGTACTTC. It specifies CSVWGQGHNEQYF.

The gene calls are TRBV5-1 and TRBJ2-1; 9 positions agree with TRBD2. V trimming: 1 base; J trimming: 3 bases; junction bases outside the gene matches: 8. The CDR3 contains 17 residues. Germline CDR1 reads SGHRS; CDR2 reads YFSETQ. The CDR3: CASSLSQAGGDYNEQFF. As DNA, the CDR3 is TGCGCCAGCAGCTTGTCCCAAGCGGGGGGCGACTACAATGAGCAGTTCTTC.

The V call is TRBV7-2, the J call TRBJ2-1; D is unresolved. Germline values: CDR1 SGHTA, CDR2 FQGNSA. CDR3 length equals 13 residues. Trimming removed 2 bases at V and 6 bases at J, with 8 bases between. CDR3 sequence: CASSLLQLNEQFF. The DNA of the CDR3 is TGTGCCAGCAGCTTACTACAGCTCAATGAGCAGTTCTTC.

The chain recombines TRBV7-9 with TRBJ2-3, with 10 bases fitting TRBD1. The CDR3 extends over 15 amino acids. V trimming: 7 bases; J trimming: 4 bases; junction bases outside the gene matches: 8. Germline lookup yields CDR1 SEHNR and CDR2 FQNEAQ (reference sequence). The CDR3 region has the DNA TGTGCCAGCAACCCGCAAGGACAGGGGGCAGATACGCAGTATTTT. Translated: CASNPQGQGADTQYF.